Listed below are T cell receptor beta chains from one sample, sequenced in a study of cytomegalovirus exposure and HLA in healthy donors. This table comes from immunoSEQ multiplex PCR, and its TCRdb copy is limited to in-frame clones, with some not included. Altogether 55,000 to 70,000 clones are present, under 80% being singletons, with the ten largest covering approximately 5.4%. Sequencing input: PBMCs. These receptors were taken from a male donor in good health and CMV-seropositive. Both conserved end residues are part of each CDR3. The order of the fields is D gene, J gene, clone size, V gene, CDR3 DNA, CDR3 protein. A D gene is named only where the DNA matches it firmly. Where a row states a size, it is once, few, many or the class of an expanded clone; other rows omit it.

d_gene: TRBD2; j_gene: TRBJ2-5; abundance: -; v_gene: TRBV11-1; CDR3nt: TGTGCCAGCCACCCGCGGGGGTGGCAAGAGACCCAGTACTTC; CDR3aa: CASHPRGWQETQYF
d_gene: -; j_gene: TRBJ1-4; abundance: -; v_gene: TRBV19; CDR3nt: TGTGCCTCGCGGAGACTTTACGCAACTAATGAAAAACTGTTTTTT; CDR3aa: CASRRLYATNEKLFF
d_gene: -; j_gene: TRBJ1-3; abundance: -; v_gene: TRBV7-9; CDR3nt: TGTGCCAGCGGCTCCCGGGGAAACACCATATATTTT; CDR3aa: CASGSRGNTIYF
d_gene: -; j_gene: TRBJ1-2; abundance: -; v_gene: TRBV7-9; CDR3nt: TGTGCCAGCAGCCCGCCCTCAGGAGAGGGTAGGGGGTATGGCTACACCTTC; CDR3aa: CASSPPSGEGRGYGYTF
d_gene: TRBD1; j_gene: TRBJ2-7; abundance: -; v_gene: TRBV2; CDR3nt: TGTGCCAGCAATGACAGGGAACACGAGCAGTACTTC; CDR3aa: CASNDREHEQYF
d_gene: TRBD2; j_gene: TRBJ2-1; abundance: medium-sized; v_gene: TRBV7-2; CDR3nt: TGTGCCAGCAGCTTATTAGGTAGCGGGGACCAGAATGAGCAGTTCTTC; CDR3aa: CASSLLGSGDQNEQFF
d_gene: -; j_gene: TRBJ2-3; abundance: -; v_gene: TRBV19; CDR3nt: TGTGCCAGTAGTCCCCAGGGGCGAGGGCAGTATTTT; CDR3aa: CASSPQGRGQYF
d_gene: TRBD2; j_gene: TRBJ2-2; abundance: -; v_gene: TRBV2; CDR3nt: TGTGCCAGCAGGGAACTAGCGGGGGGGTTCACCGGGGAGCTGTTTTTT; CDR3aa: CASRELAGGFTGELFF
d_gene: TRBD2; j_gene: TRBJ2-1; abundance: -; v_gene: TRBV7-3; CDR3nt: TGTGCCAGCAGCTTAGAGGAGCGGGGGGGCTACAATGAGCAGTTCTTC; CDR3aa: CASSLEERGGYNEQFF
d_gene: -; j_gene: TRBJ2-7; abundance: -; v_gene: TRBV10-3; CDR3nt: TGTGCCATCAGCGAACAGTCCTACGAGCAGTACTTC; CDR3aa: CAISEQSYEQYF
d_gene: -; j_gene: TRBJ1-1; abundance: -; v_gene: TRBV5-1; CDR3nt: TGCGCCAGCAGCTTAAGCGCACAGGGGAACACTGAAGCTTTCTTT; CDR3aa: CASSLSAQGNTEAFF
d_gene: -; j_gene: TRBJ2-7; abundance: few; v_gene: TRBV5-5; CDR3nt: TGTGCCAGCAGCTTGGGTCAGGTTCGCTCAATCTCCTACGAGCAGTACTTC; CDR3aa: CASSLGQVRSISYEQYF
d_gene: TRBD2; j_gene: TRBJ2-7; abundance: few; v_gene: TRBV7-8; CDR3nt: TGTGCCAGCAGGCCAGAGGGACTAGCGGGGGTTTTCTCCTACGAGCAGTACTTC; CDR3aa: CASRPEGLAGVFSYEQYF
d_gene: TRBD1; j_gene: TRBJ1-2; abundance: -; v_gene: TRBV11-2; CDR3nt: TGTGCCAGCAGCCAGAGGCCGGGACAGGGGGTTGGCTACACCTTC; CDR3aa: CASSQRPGQGVGYTF
d_gene: -; j_gene: TRBJ1-4; abundance: few; v_gene: TRBV4-3; CDR3nt: TGCGCCAGCAGCCAAGATTTCAGGGGAGAGAATGAAAAACTGTTTTTT; CDR3aa: CASSQDFRGENEKLFF
d_gene: -; j_gene: TRBJ1-4; abundance: -; v_gene: TRBV5-1; CDR3nt: TGCGCCAGCAGCGAACAGGGCACTAATGAAAAACTGTTTTTT; CDR3aa: CASSEQGTNEKLFF
d_gene: -; j_gene: TRBJ2-6; abundance: -; v_gene: TRBV6-5; CDR3nt: TGTGCCAGCAGTTACGCGGACTCTGGGGCCAACGTCCTGACTTTC; CDR3aa: CASSYADSGANVLTF
d_gene: TRBD1; j_gene: TRBJ1-4; abundance: -; v_gene: TRBV5-1; CDR3nt: TGCGCCAGCAGCTTCGGGACAGGGAGTGAAAAACTGTTTTTT; CDR3aa: CASSFGTGSEKLFF
d_gene: -; j_gene: TRBJ1-4; abundance: -; v_gene: TRBV2; CDR3nt: TGTGCCAGCAGTGAACCGGGAAATACCTGGAATGAAAAACTGTTTTTT; CDR3aa: CASSEPGNTWNEKLFF
d_gene: TRBD1; j_gene: TRBJ1-2; abundance: -; v_gene: TRBV4-3; CDR3nt: TGCGCCAGCAGCCAAGAAAGTTGGAACAGGGGCGGCTACACCTTC; CDR3aa: CASSQESWNRGGYTF
d_gene: -; j_gene: TRBJ1-6; abundance: -; v_gene: TRBV6-5; CDR3nt: TGTGCCAGCAGTTATTTGGCGCAGGAAGTCACTTCACCCCTCCACTTT; CDR3aa: CASSYLAQEVTSPLHF
d_gene: TRBD2; j_gene: TRBJ2-5; abundance: -; v_gene: TRBV7-6; CDR3nt: TGTGCCAGCAGCTTATCCCTACTAGCGCGTACAGAGACCCAGTACTTC; CDR3aa: CASSLSLLARTETQYF
d_gene: TRBD2; j_gene: TRBJ2-5; abundance: -; v_gene: TRBV5-1; CDR3nt: TGCGCCAGCAGCTGGGGACTAGCGGACCAAGAGACCCAGTACTTC; CDR3aa: CASSWGLADQETQYF
d_gene: -; j_gene: TRBJ2-3; abundance: -; v_gene: TRBV10-3; CDR3nt: TGTGCCATCGATAGTGAACCCAACACAGATACGCAGTATTTT; CDR3aa: CAIDSEPNTDTQYF
d_gene: -; j_gene: TRBJ1-1; abundance: few; v_gene: TRBV9; CDR3nt: TGTGCCAGCAGCGTAGAAGACCAGGGAATGAACACTGAAGCTTTCTTT; CDR3aa: CASSVEDQGMNTEAFF
d_gene: -; j_gene: TRBJ1-1; abundance: -; v_gene: TRBV7-2; CDR3nt: TGTGCCAGCAGCTTCGGGAACACTGAAGCTTTCTTT; CDR3aa: CASSFGNTEAFF
d_gene: -; j_gene: TRBJ2-7; abundance: -; v_gene: TRBV5-6; CDR3nt: TGTGCCAGCAGCAAACAACCAGTTCCCTACGAGCAGTACTTC; CDR3aa: CASSKQPVPYEQYF
d_gene: TRBD1; j_gene: TRBJ1-1; abundance: -; v_gene: TRBV7-9; CDR3nt: TGTGCCAGCAGCCCGGCAGACAGGGGGCACACTGAAGCTTTCTTT; CDR3aa: CASSPADRGHTEAFF
d_gene: TRBD1; j_gene: TRBJ2-7; abundance: -; v_gene: TRBV9; CDR3nt: TGTGCCAGCAGCGTTACAGGGGCGAGCTCCTACGAGCAGTACTTC; CDR3aa: CASSVTGASSYEQYF
d_gene: -; j_gene: TRBJ2-2; abundance: -; v_gene: TRBV10-3; CDR3nt: TGTGCCATCAGTGAGTTTAGTAACACCGGGGAGCTGTTTTTT; CDR3aa: CAISEFSNTGELFF
d_gene: -; j_gene: TRBJ2-3; abundance: -; v_gene: TRBV6-1; CDR3nt: TGTGCCAGCAGTGATAATAGCAGGGGTCTCACAGATACGCAGTATTTT; CDR3aa: CASSDNSRGLTDTQYF
d_gene: -; j_gene: TRBJ1-5; abundance: -; v_gene: TRBV6-6; CDR3nt: TGTGCCAGCGGGGCGTTCGATAGCAATCAGCCCCAGCATTTT; CDR3aa: CASGAFDSNQPQHF
d_gene: -; j_gene: TRBJ2-1; abundance: -; v_gene: TRBV6-5; CDR3nt: TGTGCCAGCAGTCCGACTAGTCAGGGCGAGCAGTTCTTC; CDR3aa: CASSPTSQGEQFF
d_gene: -; j_gene: TRBJ2-3; abundance: -; v_gene: TRBV6-5; CDR3nt: TGTGCCAGCAGTTCTTGGGGCGGCGCAGATACGCAGTATTTT; CDR3aa: CASSSWGGADTQYF
d_gene: -; j_gene: TRBJ1-3; abundance: few; v_gene: TRBV4-3; CDR3nt: TGCGCCAGCAGCCAAGCCCGGGAGTACACCATATATTTT; CDR3aa: CASSQAREYTIYF
d_gene: TRBD1; j_gene: TRBJ2-1; abundance: -; v_gene: TRBV6-6; CDR3nt: TGTGCCAGCAGTTCCCCGGGACAGGGGAACAATGAGCAGTTCTTC; CDR3aa: CASSSPGQGNNEQFF
d_gene: TRBD1; j_gene: TRBJ2-3; abundance: once; v_gene: TRBV5-1; CDR3nt: TGCGCCAGCAGCCAGTACTACGGGACAGAGACAGATACGCAGTATTTT; CDR3aa: CASSQYYGTETDTQYF
d_gene: -; j_gene: TRBJ1-5; abundance: -; v_gene: TRBV2; CDR3nt: TGTGCCAGCAGTGAGATTACGAGGTTAAATCAGCCCCAGCATTTT; CDR3aa: CASSEITRLNQPQHF
d_gene: -; j_gene: TRBJ2-5; abundance: once; v_gene: TRBV2; CDR3nt: TGTGCCAGCAGTTTACCAGTACCTCAAGAGACCCAGTACTTC; CDR3aa: CASSLPVPQETQYF
d_gene: -; j_gene: TRBJ2-1; abundance: -; v_gene: TRBV25-1; CDR3nt: TGTGCCAGCAGTGTGCCAGGGGCGTCGAACAATGAGCAGTTCTTC; CDR3aa: CASSVPGASNNEQFF
d_gene: -; j_gene: TRBJ2-4; abundance: -; v_gene: TRBV5-1; CDR3nt: TGCGCCAGCAGCCCGTCTATCGGGGGGCAGAACATTCAGTACTTC; CDR3aa: CASSPSIGGQNIQYF
d_gene: -; j_gene: TRBJ1-1; abundance: -; v_gene: TRBV27; CDR3nt: TGTGCCAGCAGTTTGACAGGTGGTCTGAACACTGAAGCTTTCTTT; CDR3aa: CASSLTGGLNTEAFF
d_gene: TRBD1; j_gene: TRBJ1-6; abundance: -; v_gene: TRBV2; CDR3nt: TGTGCCAGCAGTGAAAAGGGGACAGGGTTGTCACCCCTCCACTTT; CDR3aa: CASSEKGTGLSPLHF
d_gene: -; j_gene: TRBJ1-1; abundance: -; v_gene: TRBV6-5; CDR3nt: TGTGCCAGCAGTATCCCGGGGGGTTCCGGGGCTTTCTTT; CDR3aa: CASSIPGGSGAFF
d_gene: TRBD1; j_gene: TRBJ1-1; abundance: -; v_gene: TRBV5-1; CDR3nt: TGCGCCAGCAGCAGCGGACAGGGGAGCACTGAAGCTTTCTTT; CDR3aa: CASSSGQGSTEAFF
d_gene: -; j_gene: TRBJ2-5; abundance: -; v_gene: TRBV2; CDR3nt: TGTGCCAGCAGCCAGGGGCTGCAAGAGACCCAGTACTTC; CDR3aa: CASSQGLQETQYF
d_gene: TRBD2; j_gene: TRBJ2-3; abundance: -; v_gene: TRBV29-1; CDR3nt: TGCAGCGCGGGGGGGCAGAGTAGCGCAGATACGCAGTATTTT; CDR3aa: CSAGGQSSADTQYF
d_gene: TRBD1; j_gene: TRBJ1-2; abundance: -; v_gene: TRBV15; CDR3nt: TGTGCCACCAGCACTGCCTCCGGGACAGATGGCTACACCTTC; CDR3aa: CATSTASGTDGYTF
d_gene: -; j_gene: TRBJ2-3; abundance: -; v_gene: TRBV7-3; CDR3nt: TGTGCCAGCAGCTTCGGTGTAAATGATACGCAGTATTTT; CDR3aa: CASSFGVNDTQYF
d_gene: -; j_gene: TRBJ1-2; abundance: -; v_gene: TRBV7-9; CDR3nt: TGTGCCAGCAGCTCACCCGGACAGAGACGAACCGGCTACACCTTC; CDR3aa: CASSSPGQRRTGYTF
d_gene: -; j_gene: TRBJ1-1; abundance: -; v_gene: TRBV6-5; CDR3nt: TGTGCCAGCAGCTCCAGGGTGAATGAAGCTTTCTTT; CDR3aa: CASSSRVNEAFF
d_gene: -; j_gene: TRBJ1-6; abundance: -; v_gene: TRBV7-9; CDR3nt: TGTGCGGTCAGCAGGTCTGCGAACTATAATTCACCCCTCCACTTT; CDR3aa: CAVSRSANYNSPLHF
d_gene: TRBD2; j_gene: TRBJ2-6; abundance: -; v_gene: TRBV5-1; CDR3nt: TGCGCCAGCAGCACTATAGCGGGGGCTTACTCTGGGGCCAACGTCCTGACTTTC; CDR3aa: CASSTIAGAYSGANVLTF
d_gene: -; j_gene: TRBJ1-3; abundance: -; v_gene: TRBV5-4; CDR3nt: TGTGCCAGCAGCTTCGGGGTCGATCGGGCCTCCGCCAACACCATATATTTT; CDR3aa: CASSFGVDRASANTIYF
d_gene: -; j_gene: TRBJ2-7; abundance: -; v_gene: TRBV11-2; CDR3nt: TGTGCCAGCAGCTTTCAGTACGAGCAGTACTTC; CDR3aa: CASSFQYEQYF